The entry below gives a single T cell receptor beta chain sequence along with its context. Its binding antigen is unknown. No quality values exist for individual bases; no much larger clone is one base distant. This entry belongs to a study of OX40 agonist ivuxolimab in advanced cancers. For the wider study: The costimulatory receptor OX40 (CD134) was targeted by ivuxolimab, a fully human IgG2 agonistic monoclonal antibody. Intravenous ivuxolimab was administered to patients every 2 weeks at six dose levels: 0.01, 0.1, 0.3, 1.5, 3 and 10 mg/kg. Of the approximately 50 dose-escalation patients, hepatocellular carcinoma was present in approximately 20, melanoma in roughly 15, renal cell carcinoma in 9 and head and neck cancer in 9. A male proportion of 82.7% and a mean age of approximately 62 years, ranging from 23 to 79, were recorded for the dose-escalation cohort. Patients were allowed to have had prior anti-PD-1, anti-PD-L1 or anti-CTLA-4 therapy, and 30% to 40% of the dose-escalation patients had previously received checkpoint inhibitors. Partial responses were achieved by three dose-escalation patients, of whom one had hepatocellular carcinoma and two had cutaneous melanoma. Peripheral TCRbeta sequencing was intended to test whether TCR sequence diversity was altered and clonal T-cell expansion was caused by ivuxolimab. The paper reports the monotherapy dose-escalation portion (N ≈ 50 patients) of the phase I ivuxolimab trial.

Trimming at the junction amounts to 3 bases on V and 6 bases on J, and the germline ends lie 5 bases apart. From a lookup of the germline V gene, CDR1 and CDR2 are MDHEN and SYDVKM. The CDR3 has 11 amino acids, counting the end cysteine and phenylalanine. The DNA shown is the 33-base CDR3, in frame from base 1. Paper-wide results and their limitations: After ivuxolimab, CD8+ T cells had more expanded clones than CD4+ T cells on average. The antigen specificity of the clonally expanded peripheral T cells was not determined. At doses from 0.1 to 3.0 mg/kg, clonal expansion was seen in both CD4+ and CD8+ blood T cells between baseline and week 6. In the 0.1-3.0 mg/kg groups, partial responders were among the patients with the lowest normalized peripheral clonal expansion, particularly in CD8+ T cells. Low levels of normalized T-cell clonal expansion were also shown by some nonresponding patients.

The trial excluded patients who had a history of autoimmune disease or were on systemic immunosuppression. Peripheral blood for TCR sequencing was collected from all dose cohorts at baseline, on cycle 4 day 1, and on cycle 7 day 1. Samples were obtained from an open-label, multicenter, first-in-human phase I dose-escalation trial of ivuxolimab. Adults with locally advanced or metastatic melanoma, renal cell, hepatocellular, or head and neck squamous cell carcinoma were enrolled in the trial. Before TCR sequencing, CD4+ and CD8+ T cells were separately sorted from peripheral blood. For sequencing of the TCRbeta CDR3 region, genomic DNA was extracted from the sorted cells. The immunoSEQ Assay was used for sequencing of TCRbeta CDR3 regions. In its TCRdb copy, this immuneACCESS table keeps in-frame sequences only and misses some clones. Where compared with another copy, unresolved V genes explain less than half of these, and the others have no known cause. Within this sample are some 71,000 clones, with almost 85% of them counted one time only. The top ten clones comprise approximately 7.9% of the sample.

The sequence was obtained from an adult with an advanced solid tumor such as melanoma, head and neck, liver or kidney cancer. The source material was CD4+ or CD8+ T cells sorted from blood, sampled in a trial of the OX40 agonist ivuxolimab. Recombination connected TRBV28 to TRBJ1-2, with the D gene not clear enough to name. This receptor carries the CDR3 CASSFLDGYTF. The nucleotide sequence reads as follows: TGTGCCAGCAGTTTTCTTGATGGCTACACCTTC.